In this sample, the clone carrying this TCR beta chain turned up many times. Its antigen is unknown. Only in-frame clones appear in the TCRdb table, and some are missing; sequencing was by immunoSEQ multiplex PCR. This table has some 150,000 clones, about nine tenths appearing once. This sample is part of a study of CD4+ T cells in melanoma. Study-wide results and caveats: Neoantigen-specific CD4+ T cells in melanoma reportedly had diverse differentiation states. CD8+ T cell, macrophage and B cell function reportedly correlated with neoantigen-specific CD4+ T cells.

This receptor was obtained from a human donor with melanoma.

This CDR3 reads CASRGRNQPQHF. In nucleotides, the CDR3 is TGTGCCAGCAGAGGACGCAATCAGCCCCAGCATTTT. The chain recombines TRBV6-1 with TRBJ1-5; D gene unclear. The CDR3 is made up of 12 amino acids. V lost 6 bases and J 2 bases, leaving 5 bases between the germline ends. Looked up from germline, CDR1 is MNHNS and CDR2 is SASEGT.